The entry below gives a single TCR beta chain sequence along with its context. This clone was observed once. The target of this receptor is not known. No base qualities exist here, and no much larger clone lies one base off it. TCRbeta CDR3 regions were amplified from genomic DNA using the immunoSEQ Assay, a bias-controlled multiplex PCR. The original methods were these. The number of nucleated cells in each sample was estimated from the amplification of reference gene primers within the assay. To quantify the absolute abundance of each unique TCRbeta CDR3 rearrangement, sequence reads were collapsed and filtered. Productive Simpson clonality was computed per sample as the square root of Simpson's diversity index over productive rearrangements. As stored in TCRdb, this immuneACCESS dataset retains in-frame rearrangements with V and J assigned. A fraction of the clones does not appear; measured against another copy, unresolved V genes explain less than half of the discrepancy, and the remainder lacks a known reason. That table supplies the V and J calls and clone size; D and trimming were determined from the DNA. The sample records 150,000 to 180,000 clones, 80% to 90% of which are singletons. The ten biggest clones cover roughly 7% of the sample.

The data stem from a study of blood T cell repertoires in COVID-19 (dated by TCRdb to the early 2020s). Some background on the complete study: The collaborator samples originated in the United States, Italy and Spain and spanned the acute and convalescent phases of COVID-19. The prospective study material was composed of cDNA or gDNA derived from T cells, B-cell-depleted T cells, or PBMCs. Deeply sampled blood TCRbeta repertoires from subjects exposed to, actively infected with, or recovered from COVID-19 were included in the dataset. The repertoires were released in a freely available public database intended as a resource for research on the immune response to SARS-CoV-2. Samples were obtained from the ongoing ImmuneRACE study (first 160 participants) and from 1,000 to 1,500 subjects provided by 6 global collaborators. Sample metadata almost always included a de-identified subject ID, COVID-19 status, age in years and sex. HLA class I and class II types, where available, came from metadata supplied by the sample provider rather than from assay-based typing. The study at large found these results: Clinical and demographic metadata were provided uncurated, with the amount varying by source and participant.

Participants in the prospective study were aged roughly 18 to 95 years, lived in approximately 26 United States geographic areas, and enrolled through a virtual design. Cohort assignment in the prospective study relied on participant-reported clinical history from a screening survey and a study questionnaire. Recovered participants in ImmuneRACE Cohort 3 were defined by two consecutive negative NP/OP PCR tests, clearance by a healthcare professional, or resolution of symptoms. Each participant in the prospective study had whole blood, serum and a nasopharyngeal or oropharyngeal swab collected by mobile phlebotomists. Over an approximately 2-month period, participants in the prospective study had the option of providing additional blood draws and questionnaires. Blood samples from the prospective study were shipped frozen or at room temperature prior to DNA extraction. V is shortened by 1 base, J by 2 bases, and the region joining them spans 12 bases. The CDR3 has 15 amino acids, counting the end cysteine and phenylalanine. Solely the CDR3 DNA is kept, with 45 bases framed from the first base. Per the germline V gene, MNHEY is the CDR1 and SVGAGI is the CDR2.

The source of this sequence is a man between 50 and 59 years old who had recovered from COVID-19. The specimen was PBMCs or T cells enriched from blood (not recorded which). The sequence is built from TRBV6-5 and TRBJ2-7; a tentative D call is TRBD1 (6 bases match). CDR3 protein: CASSYLGNRAYEQYF. The nucleotide sequence reads TGTGCCAGCAGTTACTTGGGGAACAGGGCCTACGAGCAGTACTTC.